This T cell receptor beta chain was retrieved from a study of T cell repertoires in cytomegalovirus infection. This clonotype came up many times. No antigen is known for it. TCRdb re-called the reads with MiXCR, one entry per CDR3 protein. The top ten clones hold 10% to 15% of a sample with 700,000 to 900,000 distinct CDR3 sequences, about 27% of them seen once. The sequencing here drew on cultured CD8+ T cells from PBMCs, taken from culture after CMV antigen stimulation. The source of this sequence is a human donor in good health (CMV status not recorded). Some clones in this sample may be carry-over from other donors' samples.

The CDR3 loop reads CASSFRRGDEQFF. The CDR3 nucleotides are TGCGCCAGCAGCTTCAGGCGGGGGGATGAGCAGTTCTTC. This chain joins TRBV5-1 and TRBJ2-1, with 8 bases that match TRBD2. The CDR3 has 13 amino acids. V shed 2 bases, J shed 8 bases, and the junction held 3 bases outside the gene matches. Germline values: CDR1 SGHRS, CDR2 YFSETQ.